Listed below are T cell receptor beta chains from one sample, sequenced in a study of blood T cell repertoires in COVID-19. Produced via immunoSEQ multiplex PCR; TCRdb's table is partial and in-frame only. In the table there are about 140,000 clones, roughly 89% of which are singletons. Sequenced sample: peripheral blood. All receptors derive from a man aged 25-45 years with COVID-19, enrolled during active disease. Both conserved end residues are part of each CDR3. Fields, in order: V gene, D gene, J gene, clone size, CDR3 DNA, CDR3 protein. The D gene is left open where the match is weak. Not all rows give a size; the values are once, few, many and, for expanded clones, a class.

v_gene: TRBV15; d_gene: TRBD2; j_gene: TRBJ2-1; abundance: -; CDR3nt: TGTGCCACCAGCAGAGCCCCCGGACTAGCGGGAGGGCCCGGTGAGCAGTTCTTC; CDR3aa: CATSRAPGLAGGPGEQFF
v_gene: TRBV2; d_gene: -; j_gene: TRBJ2-1; abundance: -; CDR3nt: TGTGCCAGCAGTGCCGGGGAGCAGTTCTTC; CDR3aa: CASSAGEQFF
v_gene: TRBV6-2/TRBV6-3; d_gene: TRBD1; j_gene: TRBJ2-6; abundance: -; CDR3nt: TGTGCCAGCAGTTCAAGGACACGGACAGGGGGTCGAGGGGCCAACGTCCTGACTTTC; CDR3aa: CASSSRTRTGGRGANVLTF
v_gene: TRBV2; d_gene: -; j_gene: TRBJ1-4; abundance: -; CDR3nt: TGTGCCAGCAGTGGGGGGCTGGGGCCAACTAATGAAAAACTGTTTTTT; CDR3aa: CASSGGLGPTNEKLFF
v_gene: TRBV30; d_gene: TRBD2; j_gene: TRBJ2-1; abundance: -; CDR3nt: TGTGCCTGGGGCCTAGCGGGAGCCTACAATGAGCAGTTCTTC; CDR3aa: CAWGLAGAYNEQFF
v_gene: TRBV5-4; d_gene: -; j_gene: TRBJ2-1; abundance: -; CDR3nt: TGTGCCAGCAGCTTGGGACAGAATGCCTACAATGAGCAGTTCTTC; CDR3aa: CASSLGQNAYNEQFF
v_gene: TRBV19; d_gene: -; j_gene: TRBJ1-5; abundance: -; CDR3nt: TGTGCCAGTAGTAGCTCGGGAAATCAGCCCCAGCATTTT; CDR3aa: CASSSSGNQPQHF
v_gene: TRBV28; d_gene: -; j_gene: TRBJ2-5; abundance: once; CDR3nt: TGTGCCAGCGGGGGGGAGACCCAGTACTTC; CDR3aa: CASGGETQYF
v_gene: TRBV11-1; d_gene: -; j_gene: TRBJ2-3; abundance: -; CDR3nt: TGTGCCAGCAGCTTAGTGGGGGGTCCTCCCACAGATACGCAGTATTTT; CDR3aa: CASSLVGGPPTDTQYF
v_gene: TRBV30; d_gene: -; j_gene: TRBJ2-2; abundance: -; CDR3nt: TGTGCCTGGAGTGTACTTTCCCACACCGGGGAGCTGTTTTTT; CDR3aa: CAWSVLSHTGELFF
v_gene: TRBV7-6; d_gene: TRBD2; j_gene: TRBJ2-3; abundance: -; CDR3nt: TGTGCCAGCCGGGGGCTAGCGGGAGGGAATACAGATACGCAGTATTTT; CDR3aa: CASRGLAGGNTDTQYF
v_gene: TRBV7-2; d_gene: TRBD1; j_gene: TRBJ2-7; abundance: few; CDR3nt: TGTGCCAGCAGCAACCCCAGGGGGAGTTCGGGAGAGCAGTACTTC; CDR3aa: CASSNPRGSSGEQYF
v_gene: TRBV28; d_gene: -; j_gene: TRBJ2-4; abundance: -; CDR3nt: TGTGCCAGCAGTCCAACAGGGGGGGAAGACATTCAGTACTTC; CDR3aa: CASSPTGGEDIQYF
v_gene: TRBV9; d_gene: -; j_gene: TRBJ2-1; abundance: -; CDR3nt: TGTGCCAGCAGCTTAACAGGGAGCTCCTACAATGAGCAGTTCTTC; CDR3aa: CASSLTGSSYNEQFF
v_gene: TRBV24-1; d_gene: -; j_gene: TRBJ2-5; abundance: -; CDR3nt: TGTGCCACCAGTGATAGCGGTCCGAGAGAGGGGACCCAGTACTTC; CDR3aa: CATSDSGPREGTQYF
v_gene: TRBV19; d_gene: -; j_gene: TRBJ2-7; abundance: -; CDR3nt: TGTGCTAGTATCCAATCTGGGGGGAGCTCCTACGAGCAGTACTTC; CDR3aa: CASIQSGGSSYEQYF
v_gene: TRBV7-9; d_gene: -; j_gene: TRBJ2-7; abundance: -; CDR3nt: TGTGCCAGCAGCCCCCGGGAGTTGAACGAGCAGTACTTC; CDR3aa: CASSPRELNEQYF
v_gene: TRBV28; d_gene: -; j_gene: TRBJ1-4; abundance: -; CDR3nt: TGTGCCAGCAGCTCTCCCATCTTTGGATGGGCTGAAAAACTGTTTTTT; CDR3aa: CASSSPIFGWAEKLFF
v_gene: TRBV6-6; d_gene: TRBD2; j_gene: TRBJ2-7; abundance: -; CDR3nt: TGTGCCAGCAGTCTTCTAGCGGAGGGGTTAGCCTACGAGCAGTACTTC; CDR3aa: CASSLLAEGLAYEQYF
v_gene: TRBV6-4; d_gene: -; j_gene: TRBJ2-3; abundance: -; CDR3nt: TGTGCCAGCAGTGACTCGGCGGGAAACACAGATACGCAGTATTTT; CDR3aa: CASSDSAGNTDTQYF
v_gene: TRBV5-6; d_gene: -; j_gene: TRBJ1-1; abundance: -; CDR3nt: TGTGCCAGCAGCTCTCCGGGACACGACACAATGAACACTGAAGCTTTCTTT; CDR3aa: CASSSPGHDTMNTEAFF
v_gene: TRBV15; d_gene: -; j_gene: TRBJ2-3; abundance: -; CDR3nt: TGTGCCACCAGCTCACGGCAGACTAGCACAGATACGCAGTATTTT; CDR3aa: CATSSRQTSTDTQYF
v_gene: TRBV5-4; d_gene: TRBD1; j_gene: TRBJ2-7; abundance: -; CDR3nt: TGTGCCAGCAGCTCCGGGACAGGGTCCTACGAGCAGTACTTC; CDR3aa: CASSSGTGSYEQYF
v_gene: TRBV3-1/TRBV3-2; d_gene: TRBD1; j_gene: TRBJ1-5; abundance: -; CDR3nt: TGTGCCAGCAGCCACGGATCCGGGACAGGGGTTGGCAATCAGCCCCAGCATTTT; CDR3aa: CASSHGSGTGVGNQPQHF
v_gene: TRBV5-6; d_gene: -; j_gene: TRBJ1-5; abundance: -; CDR3nt: TGTGCCAGCAGCCGGAGGGGCGCGGGGGGCAATCAGCCCCAGCATTTT; CDR3aa: CASSRRGAGGNQPQHF
v_gene: TRBV24-1; d_gene: TRBD1; j_gene: TRBJ1-1; abundance: -; CDR3nt: TGTGCCACCAGCGGACAGGAGAACACTGAAGCTTTCTTT; CDR3aa: CATSGQENTEAFF
v_gene: TRBV4-2; d_gene: TRBD1; j_gene: TRBJ2-3; abundance: -; CDR3nt: TGTGCCAGCAGCCAAGATCCACAGGGGGGAACAAGCACAGATACGCAGTATTTT; CDR3aa: CASSQDPQGGTSTDTQYF
v_gene: TRBV11-2; d_gene: TRBD2; j_gene: TRBJ2-1; abundance: -; CDR3nt: TGTGCCAGCAGCTTCGGGGGAGGGCAGGGCGATGAGCAGTTCTTC; CDR3aa: CASSFGGGQGDEQFF
v_gene: TRBV30; d_gene: TRBD1; j_gene: TRBJ1-2; abundance: -; CDR3nt: TGTGCCTGGAGTGTAACCCAGGGGGCCGACGGCTACACCTTC; CDR3aa: CAWSVTQGADGYTF
v_gene: TRBV13; d_gene: -; j_gene: TRBJ2-1; abundance: once; CDR3nt: TGTGCCAGCATCAAACCGGGGGTGGGAGAGCAGTTCTTC; CDR3aa: CASIKPGVGEQFF
v_gene: TRBV7-9; d_gene: TRBD1; j_gene: TRBJ2-7; abundance: -; CDR3nt: TGTGCCAGCAGCTATGGGACAGATTTCTACGAGCAGTACTTC; CDR3aa: CASSYGTDFYEQYF
v_gene: TRBV19; d_gene: TRBD1; j_gene: TRBJ2-6; abundance: -; CDR3nt: TGTGCCAGTAGTTCCCCCCGACAGGGTCGGGTGGGGGCCAACGTCCTGACTTTC; CDR3aa: CASSSPRQGRVGANVLTF
v_gene: TRBV6-5; d_gene: -; j_gene: TRBJ2-3; abundance: -; CDR3nt: TGTGCCAGCAGCCGGACAGTTACCACAGATACGCAGTATTTT; CDR3aa: CASSRTVTTDTQYF
v_gene: TRBV6-1; d_gene: TRBD1; j_gene: TRBJ1-1; abundance: few; CDR3nt: TGTGCCAGCAGTGGCCGGGACAGGGGTGTAAGGACTGAAGCTTTCTTT; CDR3aa: CASSGRDRGVRTEAFF
v_gene: TRBV9; d_gene: TRBD2; j_gene: TRBJ2-1; abundance: few; CDR3nt: TGTGCCAGCAGCCCCATCCCTAGCGGGAGGCTGAATGAGCAGTTCTTC; CDR3aa: CASSPIPSGRLNEQFF
v_gene: TRBV12-3/TRBV12-4; d_gene: TRBD2; j_gene: TRBJ2-7; abundance: -; CDR3nt: TGTGCCAGCAGTTTCGGAGCGGGAGTCGAGCAGTACTTC; CDR3aa: CASSFGAGVEQYF
v_gene: TRBV6-2/TRBV6-3; d_gene: TRBD2; j_gene: TRBJ2-1; abundance: -; CDR3nt: TGTGCCAGCAGTCGACTAGCGGGGCGCTCCTACAATGAGCAGTTCTTC; CDR3aa: CASSRLAGRSYNEQFF
v_gene: TRBV27; d_gene: TRBD2; j_gene: TRBJ2-2; abundance: -; CDR3nt: TGTGCCAGCAGTTTCTGGTTCCCGGGACTAGCGGGAGGGCCTCGGAACACCGGGGAGCTGTTTTTT; CDR3aa: CASSFWFPGLAGGPRNTGELFF
v_gene: TRBV28; d_gene: -; j_gene: TRBJ2-1; abundance: -; CDR3nt: TGTGCCAGCAGTCTTATTGACAATGAGCAGTTCTTC; CDR3aa: CASSLIDNEQFF